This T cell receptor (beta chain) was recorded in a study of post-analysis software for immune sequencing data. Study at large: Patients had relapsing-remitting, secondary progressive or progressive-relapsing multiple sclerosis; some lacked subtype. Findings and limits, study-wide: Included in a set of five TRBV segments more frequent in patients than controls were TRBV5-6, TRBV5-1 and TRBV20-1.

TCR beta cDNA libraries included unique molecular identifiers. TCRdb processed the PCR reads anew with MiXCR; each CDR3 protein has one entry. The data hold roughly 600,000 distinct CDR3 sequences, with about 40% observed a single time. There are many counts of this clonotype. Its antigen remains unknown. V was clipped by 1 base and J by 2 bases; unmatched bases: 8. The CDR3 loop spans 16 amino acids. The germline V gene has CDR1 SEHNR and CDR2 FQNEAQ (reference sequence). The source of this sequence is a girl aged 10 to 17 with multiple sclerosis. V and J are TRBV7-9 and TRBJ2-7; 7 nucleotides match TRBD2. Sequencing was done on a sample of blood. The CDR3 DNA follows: TGTGCCAGCAGCTTAGTCGAGGCGGGAGACCCCTACGAGCAGTACTTC. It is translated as CASSLVEAGDPYEQYF.